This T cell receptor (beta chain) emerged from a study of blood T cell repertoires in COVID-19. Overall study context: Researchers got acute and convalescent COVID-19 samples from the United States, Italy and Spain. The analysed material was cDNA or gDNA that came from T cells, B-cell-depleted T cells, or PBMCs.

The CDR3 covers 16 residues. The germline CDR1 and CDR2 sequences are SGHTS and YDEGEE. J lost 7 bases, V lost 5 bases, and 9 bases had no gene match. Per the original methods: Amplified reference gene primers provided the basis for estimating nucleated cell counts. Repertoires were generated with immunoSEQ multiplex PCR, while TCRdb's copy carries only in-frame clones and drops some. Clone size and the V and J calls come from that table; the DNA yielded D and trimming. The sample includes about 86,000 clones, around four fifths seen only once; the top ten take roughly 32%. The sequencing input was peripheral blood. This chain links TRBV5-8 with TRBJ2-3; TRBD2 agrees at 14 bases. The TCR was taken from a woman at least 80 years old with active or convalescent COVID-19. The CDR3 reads CASRPIGTSGGYTQYF. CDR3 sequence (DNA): TGTGCCAGCAGGCCAATCGGGACTAGCGGGGGTTATACGCAGTATTTT.